This TCR beta chain was sequenced during a study of T-cell reconstitution after alpha-beta-depleted transplantation in children. General study findings and limits: Expanded clones from the graft, numbering several hundred, reportedly supplied alpha-beta T cells about two months after transplant.

This clonotype was counted at least ten times. Its antigen is currently unknown. The library targeted TCRbeta and was prepared with unique molecular identifiers. TCRdb re-derived calls from the PCR reads in MiXCR, one entry per CDR3 protein. The profile covers about 120,000 distinct CDR3 sequences, with 9% to 12% appearing a single time and nearly 35% taken by the ten largest. Germline V gene sequence: CDR1 SGHRS, CDR2 YFSETQ. The CDR3 spans 17 residues. After removal of 4 bases from V and 9 bases from J, the junction contained 15 bases not matched to a gene. Source: PBMCs, taken before TCRalphabeta/CD19-depleted stem cell transplant. The sequence was collected from a boy aged 2-9 years with acute lymphoblastic leukemia, due to receive a stem cell transplant. The chain couples TRBV5-1 to TRBJ2-1; TRBD2 agrees at 11 bases. CDR3 region: CASSKPATSGKIGEQFF. CDR3 DNA sequence: TGCGCCAGCAGCAAGCCCGCGACTAGCGGGAAAATCGGTGAGCAGTTCTTC.